This TCR beta chain was captured in a study of blood T cell repertoires in COVID-19 (dated by TCRdb to the early 2020s). Study-level background: Samples from collaborators originated in the United States, Italy and Spain and spanned both the acute and convalescent phases of COVID-19. The prospective study material was composed of cDNA or gDNA derived from T cells, B-cell-depleted T cells, or PBMCs. The dataset comprised deeply sampled blood TCRbeta repertoires from subjects exposed to, actively infected with, or recovered from COVID-19. The repertoires were released in a freely available public database intended as a resource for research on the immune response to SARS-CoV-2. The samples were drawn from the first 160 participants of the ongoing ImmuneRACE study and from 1,254 subjects provided by 6 global collaborators. The sample metadata nearly always contained a de-identified subject ID, COVID-19 status, age in years and sex. HLA class I and class II types, where available, came from metadata supplied by the sample provider rather than from assay-based typing.

Study-wide conclusions, independent of this receptor: How much clinical and demographic metadata was included differed by source and by participant, and the metadata was provided uncurated.

The immunoSEQ Assay, a bias-controlled multiplex PCR, was used to amplify TCRbeta CDR3 regions from genomic DNA. Per the source publication's procedure: Within the assay, amplification of reference gene primers was used to estimate how many nucleated cells each sample contained. To quantify the absolute abundance of each unique TCRbeta CDR3 rearrangement, sequence reads were collapsed and filtered. For each sample, productive Simpson clonality was calculated as the square root of Simpson's diversity index across productive rearrangements. As stored in TCRdb, this immuneACCESS dataset retains in-frame rearrangements with V and J assigned. A fraction of the clones does not appear; measured against another copy, unresolved V genes explain less than half of the discrepancy, and the remainder lacks a known reason. Clone size and V and J calls were adopted from that table, with D and trimming inferred from the DNA. The table for this sample lists about 150,000 clones; roughly nine tenths of them were counted only once. The ten largest account for around 2.9% of the sample.

A note on this clone: Its antigen target is currently unknown. No base quality information exists; no much larger clone differs at one position.

Each collaborating institution followed its own protocols to collect whole blood in K2EDTA tubes. Collaborator samples were shipped for TCRbeta analysis as frozen whole blood, isolated PBMCs, or DNA extracted from either sample type. CDR1 and CDR2, per the germline V gene (reference sequence), are GTSNPN and SVGIG. The CDR3 runs 15 residues from the cysteine to the phenylalanine. This entry keeps only the CDR3 DNA: 45 bases, framed from base 1. At the junction V is shortened by 5 bases and J by 2 bases; bases outside the gene matches: 4. The receptor's source is a woman between 55 and 75 years old with active COVID-19. Sequenced: peripheral blood. The sequence joins TRBV30 to TRBJ2-2; 11 bases in the junction line up with TRBD2. The CDR3 protein sequence reads: CAWGGLAVNTGELFF. The sequenced DNA: TGTGCCTGGGGGGGACTAGCGGTAAACACCGGGGAGCTGTTTTTT.